The 10 T cell receptor beta chains listed next were all sequenced from one sample in a study of Graves' ophthalmopathy and Graves' hyperthyroidism. TCR beta CDR3 amplification used RNA transcripts. RT-PCR was first run with HTBI primers, then multiplex PCR in a second round. TCRdb itself ran the multiplex PCR reads through MiXCR, one entry per CDR3 protein. This sample has 650,000 to 800,000 distinct CDR3 sequences; over 40% occur once, and the top ten carry over 2.5%. The sequenced sample was peripheral blood. All receptors come from an adult man with Graves' ophthalmopathy.

This sequence joins TRBV7-9 and TRBJ1-5; D is unresolved. The CDR3 consists of 16 residues. CDR1 SEHNR and CDR2 FQNEAQ come from the germline V gene (reference sequence). V lost 5 bases to trimming and J lost 1 base, with 15 bases between them. The CDR3 DNA is TGTGCCAGCAGCGCGGCGGAGGGAATCAGCAATCAGCCCCAGCATTTT. Translating gives CASSAAEGISNQPQHF. The full variable domain, in which reference TRBV7-9 and TRBJ1-5 provide the parts outside the CDR3, is DTGVSQNPRHKITKRGQNVTFRCDPISEHNRLYWYRQTLGQGPEFLTYFQNEAQLEKSRLLSDRFSAERPKGSFSTLEIQRTEQGDSAMYLCASSAAEGISNQPQHFGDGTRLSIL.

Many counts were recorded for this clonotype. The genes are TRBV9 and TRBJ1-2; D ambiguous. V lost 0 bases, J lost 9 bases, and 15 bases lay in between. The CDR3 is 14 amino acids. The germline V gene encodes CDR1 SGDLS and CDR2 YYNGEE. The CDR3 is CASSVALEAWSYTF. The CDR3 nucleotides read TGTGCCAGCAGCGTAGCGTTGGAGGCCTGGAGCTACACCTTC.

There are a few counts of this clonotype. The chain couples TRBV12-3 or TRBV12-4 to TRBJ2-2; perhaps TRBD2 as D (5 bases). The germline V and J ends were trimmed by 5 bases and 0 bases, with 16 bases remaining between them. This CDR3 spans 17 amino acids. The CDR3 loop reads CASSREGYYPNTGELFF. In nucleotides, the CDR3 is TGTGCCAGCAGTCGAGAGGGCTACTACCCGAACACCGGGGAGCTGTTTTTT.

V and J are TRBV15 and TRBJ1-5, with D tentatively TRBD1 (5 bases). The V end lost 1 base, the J end lost 6 bases, and 10 bases lay between the germline ends. Germline values: CDR1 LNHNV, CDR2 YYDKDF (reference sequence). The CDR3 is 14 amino acids. The CDR3 sequence: CATSRGREVQPQHF. The CDR3 DNA reads as TGTGCCACCAGCAGAGGCAGGGAAGTTCAGCCCCAGCATTTT.

J is TRBJ2-5 and V is TRBV30, with D tentatively TRBD1 (6 bases). The CDR3 sequence is 15 residues long. Trimming took off 0 bases at V and 5 bases at J, with 16 bases between the two ends. Germline V gene data show CDR1 as GTSNPN and CDR2 as SVGIG (reference sequence). CDR3 sequence: CAWSVAGAGTETQYF. CDR3 DNA sequence: TGTGCCTGGAGTGTTGCAGGGGCCGGGACGGAGACCCAGTACTTC.

This sequence joins TRBV29-1 and TRBJ2-5; 11 nucleotides line up with TRBD2. This CDR3 region has 13 residues. Germline lookup yields CDR1 SQVTM and CDR2 ANQGSEA. The V and J ends lost 6 bases and 4 bases, in that order; junction bases with no gene match: 4. CDR3 DNA: TGCAGCGTCACCCTAGCGGGAGGAGAGACCCAGTACTTC. The encoded protein is CSVTLAGGETQYF.

This clonotype was detected a few times. The V call is TRBV2, the J call TRBJ2-1; D might be TRBD1 or TRBD2, each matching 5 bases. This CDR3 is 15 amino acids long. Trimming pared 1 base from V and 8 bases from J, leaving 15 bases between. Germline CDR1 reads SNHLY; CDR2 reads FYNNEI. CDR3 sequence: CASSEGVAMGHEQFF. CDR3 DNA sequence: TGTGCCAGCAGTGAAGGGGTAGCGATGGGGCATGAGCAGTTCTTC.

The CDR3 here is CASSPPPVQGYHEQYF. The CDR3 coding sequence is TGTGCCAGCTCACCACCCCCCGTCCAGGGTTACCACGAGCAGTACTTC. The chain links TRBV25-1 to TRBJ2-7; tentative D call: TRBD1 (5 bases). The CDR3 runs 16 residues. Germline CDR1 reads MGHDK; CDR2 reads SYGVNS. The ends were cut back, 8 bases at V and 5 bases at J, with 25 bases in the middle.

Note on this clonotype: This CDR3 fails to terminate in the conserved phenylalanine or tryptophan, so it likely reflects a read error. The V call is TRBV15, the J call TRBJ2-5; 8 bases match TRBD1. Trimming removed 5 bases from V and 4 bases from J; junction bases left unmatched: 15. The CDR3 loop spans 17 amino acids. Germline CDR1 and CDR2: LNHNV and YYDKDF (reference sequence). CDR3 DNA sequence: TGTGCCACCAGCGCGGGACAGGCAACCCGGGGACGAGAGACCCAGTACTCC. Translating it yields CATSAGQATRGRETQYS.

The chain joins TRBV4-2 to TRBJ1-1; 8 bases align to TRBD1. The germline V gene has CDR1 LGHNA and CDR2 YNFKEQ. V shed 6 bases, J shed 1 base, and the junction held 10 bases outside the gene matches. This CDR3 has 16 residues. Here the CDR3 reads CASSIPPGQANTEAFF. The CDR3 bases are TGTGCCAGCAGTATTCCTCCGGGACAGGCGAACACTGAAGCTTTCTTT.